One and the same sample provided the 30 T cell receptor beta chains below, sequenced in a study of shared clonotypes between healthy human individuals. CD8 cells classed as naive were CD45RO-negative and positively selected for CCR7, excluding terminally differentiated effector memory CD45RA+ cells. The assay was immunoSEQ multiplex PCR, and TCRdb's table has in-frame clones only and misses some. This sample yields a few million clones, of which roughly 93% are seen a single time; around 1.7% belongs to the top ten. The specimen sequenced was naive CD8+ T cells from PBMCs. These TCRs come from a man aged 18 to 30 in good health. Some clones in this sample may be carry-over from other donors' samples.

The chain joins TRBV15 to TRBJ2-7, with 7 nucleotides matching TRBD1. The germline gives CDR1 LNHNV, CDR2 YYDKDF (reference sequence). The CDR3 spans 17 residues. The trim removed 3 bases at V and 0 bases at J, leaving 11 bases unmatched. The CDR3 region has the DNA TGTGCCACCAGCAGGGCCCGAAGGGACAGCGTCTCCTACGAGCAGTACTTC. Amino acids: CATSRARRDSVSYEQYF.

Concerning this clone: In the same sample, other DNA sequences code for this CDR3. V is TRBV27 and J is TRBJ2-2, with TRBD2 as a possible D gene (5 bases). Germline V CDR1 and CDR2: MNHEY, SMNVEV (reference sequence). V lost 5 bases, J lost 2 bases, and 12 bases lay in between. The CDR3 contains 15 residues. Written as DNA, the CDR3 is TGTGCCAGCAGTCCCCTCCGGGGAAACACCGGGGAGCTGTTTTTT. Translating gives CASSPLRGNTGELFF.

V and J are TRBV7-8 and TRBJ2-7; the D call may be TRBD1 or TRBD2 (5 bases each). Trimming pared 0 bases from V and 0 bases from J, leaving 12 bases between. CDR1 is SGHVS, CDR2 FQNEAQ, per germline. This CDR3 has 16 amino acids. The CDR3, as DNA: TGTGCCAGCAGCTTAGCTGTTGTGGGGGACTCCTACGAGCAGTACTTC. It translates to CASSLAVVGDSYEQYF. Complete variable domain (other parts from reference TRBV7-8 and TRBJ2-7): GAGVSQSPRYKVAKRGQDVALRCDPISGHVSLFWYQQALGQGPEFLTYFQNEAQLDKSGLPSDRFFAERPEGSVSTLKIQRTQQEDSAVYLCASSLAVVGDSYEQYFGPGTRLTVT.

The CDR3 region has the DNA TGCGCCAGCAGCCTACTTGAGGGGGATCAGCCCCAGCATTTT. Translation: CASSLLEGDQPQHF. V is TRBV4-1 and J is TRBJ1-5, with a tentative D call TRBD1 (6 bases). V was pared by 4 bases and J by 5 bases, with 12 bases between. The CDR3 spans 14 residues. The germline CDR1 and CDR2 sequences are MGHRA and YSYEKL.

J is TRBJ1-1 and V is TRBV19; no reliable D call. Germline-derived CDR1 and CDR2 are LNHDA and SQIVND (reference sequence). The CDR3 spans 13 residues. Trimming removed 8 bases at V and 0 bases at J, with 10 bases between. This CDR3 is CASAINLNTEAFF. The CDR3 DNA sequence: TGTGCCAGTGCAATCAACTTGAACACTGAAGCTTTCTTT.

The chain recombines TRBV25-1 with TRBJ1-1; D is uncertain. In germline, CDR1 is MGHDK, CDR2 SYGVNS. V dropped 0 bases and J dropped 1 base, with 9 bases sitting between them. CDR3 size: 15 residues. The CDR3 spells CASSEYQQSNTEAFF. The CDR3 DNA is TGTGCCAGCAGTGAATACCAACAGTCGAACACTGAAGCTTTCTTT.

The rearrangement links TRBV7-6 to TRBJ2-5; D is unresolved. Looked up from germline, CDR1 is SGHVS and CDR2 is FNYEAQ. The CDR3 is 14 residues long. V lost 5 bases and J lost 5, with 15 bases in between. CDR3 in amino acids: CASSHRKKGETQYF. CDR3 nucleotides: TGTGCCAGCAGCCATCGGAAAAAAGGGGAGACCCAGTACTTC.

The chain links TRBV14 to TRBJ2-7; D remains ambiguous. Germline V gene data show CDR1 as SGHDN and CDR2 as FVKESK. Trimming left V 0 bases short and J 2 bases short, with 11 bases between. CDR3 length equals 15 residues. The CDR3, as DNA: TGTGCCAGCAGCCAAGAATCATCCGCAACCTACGAGCAGTACTTC. It codes for CASSQESSATYEQYF.

The rearrangement links TRBV25-1 to TRBJ2-3; 10 bases agree with TRBD1. With 8 bases clipped from V and 4 bases from J, the junction kept 6 bases outside the gene matches. The CDR3 is 14 residues long. In germline, CDR1 is MGHDK, CDR2 SYGVNS. The CDR3 DNA reads as TGTGCCAGCTCCGGGACAGGGGCATCAGATACGCAGTATTTT. Protein product: CASSGTGASDTQYF.

This sequence joins TRBV7-9 and TRBJ1-2; TRBD1 matches at 9 bases. V shed 5 bases and J 9 bases; nucleotides not matched to a gene: 13. CDR1 is SEHNR, CDR2 FQNEAQ, per germline (reference sequence). The CDR3 is 15 amino acids. The CDR3 here is CASSLGWDRVYSYTF. The CDR3 region has the DNA TGTGCCAGCAGCCTTGGGTGGGACAGGGTATACAGCTACACCTTC.

Of note for this clone: The sample holds other DNA sequences that translate to the same CDR3. The chain couples TRBV6-1 to TRBJ2-7; 8 bases map to TRBD1. V lost 2 bases to trimming and J lost 2 bases; unmatched junction nucleotides: 5. Germline-derived CDR1 and CDR2 are MNHNS and SASEGT. This CDR3 comprises 15 residues. CDR3 coding DNA: TGTGCCAGCAGTGAAAGAGGGACAGGACCCTACGAGCAGTACTTC. It encodes CASSERGTGPYEQYF.

V gene TRBV9 combines with J gene TRBJ2-5; D possibly uses TRBD1 or TRBD2 (6 bases each). This CDR3 has 14 amino acids. CDR1 is SGDLS, CDR2 YYNGEE, per germline. V lost 6 bases and J 1 base, leaving 13 bases between the germline ends. For the CDR3, the DNA is TGTGCCAGCACCCCGGGGGCAGCCCAAGAGACCCAGTACTTC. Its translation is CASTPGAAQETQYF. Looking up the rest from reference TRBV9 and TRBJ2-5 gives the full variable domain: DSGVTQTPKHLITATGQRVTLRCSPRSGDLSVYWYQQSLDQGLQFLIQYYNGEERAKGNILERFSAQQFPDLHSELNLSSLELGDSALYFCASTPGAAQETQYFGPGTRLLVL.

The chain has TRBV28 and TRBJ1-5; the D gene is possibly TRBD1 (5 bases). The CDR3 is made up of 15 amino acids. Deletions cut 2 bases from V and 2 bases from J, with 10 bases between. CDR1 and CDR2 (germline): MDHEN, SYDVKM. CDR3 in amino acids: CASSLGDLGNQPQHF. DNA of the CDR3: TGTGCCAGCAGTTTAGGGGACTTGGGCAATCAGCCCCAGCATTTT.

This clone was found once. The chain has TRBV5-5 and TRBJ1-4; D is unresolved. The CDR3 loop spans 18 amino acids. V was pared by 3 bases and J by 3 bases, with 21 bases between. Germline values: CDR1 SGHKS, CDR2 YYEKEE (reference sequence). The CDR3 DNA follows: TGTGCCAGCAGCTCGTCCTCATTCCGGACCGCGGCTAATGAAAAACTGTTTTTT. Protein: CASSSSSFRTAANEKLFF. The full variable domain, completed using reference TRBV5-5 and TRBJ1-4, is DAGVTQSPTHLIKTRGQQVTLRCSPISGHKSVSWYQQVLGQGPQFIFQYYEKEERGRGNFPDRFSARQFPNYSSELNVNALLLGDSALYLCASSSSSFRTAANEKLFFGSGTQLSVL.

This rearrangement joins TRBV27 to TRBJ2-3; 7 bases align to TRBD2. The CDR3 extends over 15 amino acids. V dropped 4 bases and J dropped 1; count of bases not matched to a gene: 5. In germline, CDR1 is MNHEY, CDR2 SMNVEV (reference sequence). The CDR3 DNA reads TGTGCCAGCAGTTATAACGGGAGGCGCACAGATACGCAGTATTTT. Encoded protein: CASSYNGRRTDTQYF.

On this clone: The same CDR3 is also encoded by other DNA sequences in this sample. The J gene is TRBJ2-5, the V gene TRBV7-9; possible D gene TRBD2, 5 bases. Germline V gene data show CDR1 as SEHNR and CDR2 as FQNEAQ (reference sequence). The V end was cut by 3 bases, the J end by 5 bases, with 7 bases between. This CDR3 region has 12 residues. The CDR3 coding sequence is TGTGCCAGCAGCTTCCCGGGGGAGACCCAGTACTTC. Amino acids: CASSFPGETQYF.

The V and J genes are TRBV5-6 and TRBJ1-1; 7 nucleotides match TRBD1. The J segment lost 7 bases and the V segment lost 4 bases, leaving 10 bases of the junction unmatched. The CDR3 sequence is 14 residues long. Germline-derived CDR1 and CDR2 are SGHDT and YYEEEE. This CDR3 is CASSRRDSRYEAFF. The CDR3 coding sequence is TGTGCCAGCAGCCGCCGGGACAGTCGATATGAAGCTTTCTTT.

V gene TRBV7-8 combines with J gene TRBJ2-5, with D maybe TRBD2 (7 bases). The V end was cut by 5 bases, the J end by 5 bases, with 18 bases between. Germline CDR1 SGHVS, CDR2 FQNEAQ. This CDR3 comprises 15 residues. CDR3 bases: TGTGCCAGCAGCCCGAAGGGGGGGGCGGGGGAGACCCAGTACTTC. Its protein product is CASSPKGGAGETQYF.

The gene calls are TRBV5-6 and TRBJ2-6; D is uncertain. Trimming stripped 2 bases from V and 0 bases from J, with 15 bases between. This CDR3 region has 18 residues. Germline CDR1 SGHDT, CDR2 YYEEEE. The CDR3 coding sequence is TGTGCCAGCAGCTTTCGATTCGGTGAAAGCTCTGGGGCCAACGTCCTGACTTTC. Encoded protein: CASSFRFGESSGANVLTF.

To note about this clone: The sample holds other DNA sequences that translate to the same CDR3. The chain employs TRBV27 and TRBJ2-1; 13 bases match TRBD2. The CDR3 is made up of 15 amino acids. V shed 6 bases and J 7 bases; nucleotides not matched to a gene: 6. Germline V gene lookup returns CDR1 MNHEY and CDR2 SMNVEV (reference sequence). This chain's CDR3 is CASSPGTSGINEQFF. CDR3 DNA sequence: TGTGCCAGCAGCCCCGGGACTAGCGGGATAAATGAGCAGTTCTTC.

This chain joins TRBV7-9 and TRBJ2-3; 7 bases align to TRBD1. The CDR3 runs to 15 residues. Germline V lookup: CDR1 SEHNR, CDR2 FQNEAQ (reference sequence). Losses at the gene ends were 4 bases for V and 6 bases for J; bases not matched to a gene: 10. This chain's CDR3 is CASSSRRQGVDTQYF. CDR3 nucleotides: TGTGCCAGCAGCTCCCGCAGGCAGGGGGTCGATACGCAGTATTTT.

The CDR3 here is CASSLTPPEWATEAFF. As DNA, the CDR3 is TGTGCCAGCAGTTTAACCCCCCCGGAGTGGGCCACTGAAGCTTTCTTT. The chain links TRBV27 to TRBJ1-1, with D hard to call. Germline CDR1 reads MNHEY; CDR2 reads SMNVEV (reference sequence). Trimming took off 2 bases at V and 4 bases at J, with 17 bases between the two ends. This CDR3 comprises 16 residues.

The rearrangement uses TRBV7-9 and TRBJ2-3; 7 positions agree with TRBD2. The CDR3 runs 15 residues. J was trimmed by 2 bases and V by 3 bases; bases with no gene match: 5. Germline V gives CDR1 SEHNR, CDR2 FQNEAQ (reference sequence). The CDR3 spells CASSLAGLPTDTQYF. The CDR3 DNA follows: TGTGCCAGCAGCTTGGCGGGACTACCCACAGATACGCAGTATTTT.

The chain is built from TRBV5-1 and TRBJ1-1; no firm D call. This CDR3 contains 14 residues. The V end was cut by 4 bases, the J end by 1 base, with 11 bases between. Per germline, CDR1 SGHRS and CDR2 YFSETQ. The CDR3: CASSAGRGNTEAFF. CDR3 sequence (DNA): TGCGCCAGCAGCGCCGGCCGGGGGAACACTGAAGCTTTCTTT.

The CDR3 nucleotides read TGTGCCAGCAGCTCCTCAGATGTGGGGGTCGGGGAGACCCAGTACTTC. This codes for CASSSSDVGVGETQYF. V gene TRBV5-4 combines with J gene TRBJ2-5, with D possibly called TRBD1 or TRBD2 (5 bases each). From germline, CDR1 is SGHNT and CDR2 YYREEE (reference sequence). This CDR3 has 16 residues. Trimming took off 3 bases at V and 5 bases at J, with 20 bases between the two ends.

To note about this clone: The sample holds other DNA sequences that translate to the same CDR3. The V and J genes are TRBV27 and TRBJ1-2, with 7 positions matching TRBD1. The J segment lost 2 bases and the V segment lost 6 bases, leaving 3 bases of the junction unmatched. The CDR3 has 13 amino acids. Germline CDR1 and CDR2: MNHEY and SMNVEV (reference sequence). CDR3 residues: CASRLQGNYGYTF. The CDR3 nucleotides read TGTGCCAGCAGACTACAGGGGAACTATGGCTACACCTTC.

This chain uses TRBV5-4 with TRBJ2-5; D not certain. Germline V gene data show CDR1 as SGHNT and CDR2 as YYREEE (reference sequence). The CDR3 has 16 amino acids. Deletions cut 1 base from V and 5 bases from J, with 18 bases between. The CDR3 spells CASSLNSYTYEETQYF. The CDR3 nucleotides read TGTGCCAGCAGCTTGAACTCTTACACTTACGAGGAGACCCAGTACTTC.

The rearrangement joins TRBV29-1 to TRBJ2-1; TRBD1 agrees at 7 bases. J was trimmed by 6 bases and V by 4 bases; bases with no gene match: 6. The CDR3 contains 13 residues. Germline values: CDR1 SQVTM, CDR2 ANQGSEA. This chain's CDR3 is CSVGGQISNEQFF. In nucleotides, the CDR3 is TGCAGCGTTGGGGGACAGATAAGCAATGAGCAGTTCTTC.

The rearrangement uses TRBV6-1 and TRBJ2-5, with 7 bases fitting TRBD2. Trimming removed 3 bases from V and 5 bases from J; junction bases left unmatched: 12. CDR3 length: 16 amino acids. Per the germline V gene, CDR1 is MNHNS and CDR2 is SASEGT. This CDR3 is CASSEIREAEAETQYF. For the CDR3, the DNA is TGTGCCAGCAGTGAGATTCGGGAGGCTGAAGCGGAGACCCAGTACTTC.

A note on this clone: A junction boundary mismatches the germline segment, possibly from a read error. The V call is TRBV4-2, the J call TRBJ2-1; D not resolved. This CDR3 contains 15 residues. Germline CDR1 is LGHNA and CDR2 is YNFKEQ. In DNA form, the CDR3 reads TGTGCCAGCAGTCAAGAAATGACGGAATACAATGAGCAGTTCTTC. As protein: CASSQEMTEYNEQFF.